This TCR beta chain was sequenced for a study of blood T cell repertoires in COVID-19. Study overall: The cDNA or gDNA used as material had been derived from T cells, B-cell-depleted T cells, or PBMCs.

Across 20 to 25 US areas, participants ranged in age from roughly 18 to 95 years. Participant reports of clinical history set cohort assignment. Libraries were prepared by immunoSEQ multiplex PCR; TCRdb keeps only in-frame clonotypes and omits some of them. The sample carries about 240,000 clones, roughly 86% recorded once. This receptor was obtained from a woman between 40 and 55 years old with acute COVID-19. The sequenced sample was PBMCs or T cells enriched from blood (not recorded which).

Here the CDR3 reads CASSLLAGVGYEQYF. CDR3 coding DNA: TGTGCCAGCAGTTTACTAGCGGGAGTCGGCTACGAGCAGTACTTC. V gene TRBV7-8 combines with J gene TRBJ2-7, with 11 bases identical to TRBD2. With V trimmed by 6 bases and J by 3 bases, 7 bases remained unmatched. CDR1 is SGHVS and CDR2 is FQNEAQ in the germline V gene. There are 15 residues in the CDR3. The full variable domain, its missing parts supplied by reference TRBV7-8 and TRBJ2-7, is GAGVSQSPRYKVAKRGQDVALRCDPISGHVSLFWYQQALGQGPEFLTYFQNEAQLDKSGLPSDRFFAERPEGSVSTLKIQRTQQEDSAVYLCASSLLAGVGYEQYFGPGTRLTVT.